The clone carrying this TCR beta chain occurred many times. V lost 2 bases and J lost 3, with 13 bases in between. Per germline, CDR1 LGHNA and CDR2 YNFKEQ. The CDR3 spans 16 residues. Every TCR cDNA molecule carried a tag that served as a unique molecular identifier. TCRdb ran MiXCR on the 5' RACE reads and lists one entry per CDR3 protein. The sample has about 38,000 distinct CDR3 sequences, roughly 8% seen once. This sample is drawn from a study of spatial heterogeneity in lung cancer. Study context: Patients with untreated early-stage non-small cell lung cancer, numbering roughly 69, were the donors.

Time point here: blood at routine non-recurrence follow-up after resection. Tumor, nontumor lung or frozen PBMC supplied whole RNA, sequenced without sorting. The gene calls are TRBV4-2 and TRBJ2-2; unclear D gene. This TCR was sampled from a male donor with early-stage non-small cell lung cancer. The sequencing used PBMCs, collected at follow-up. CDR3 bases: TGTGCCAGCAGCCAACTTCCCTCTGGGGACACCGGGGAGCTGTTTTTT. Translated, it gives CASSQLPSGDTGELFF.